The 8 T cell receptor beta chains in this list originate from one sample, sequenced in a study of T cell changes during pregnancy in multiple sclerosis. Clones were sequenced by immunoSEQ multiplex PCR, and TCRdb holds only the in-frame ones, with some missing. The sample lists around 41,000 clones, about 90% occurring once. The sequencing used CD4+ T cells from peripheral blood mononuclear cells, collected in the third trimester of pregnancy. Receptors originate from a female donor in good health, enrolled as a control in a pregnancy study.

This clone was detected only once. The chain joins TRBV15 to TRBJ2-1, with D maybe TRBD2 (7 bases). The V gene's germline CDR1 is LNHNV and CDR2 YYDKDF (reference sequence). V gave up 5 bases and J gave up 9 bases, with 17 bases separating them. This CDR3 has 14 residues. The CDR3 DNA is TGTGCCACCAGCGACGGCGGGGGCCGGCGTGAGCAGTTCTTC. Its protein product is CATSDGGGRREQFF.

The chain is built from TRBV28 and TRBJ2-7; TRBD1 matches at 7 bases. The CDR3 extends over 16 amino acids. The germline V gene encodes CDR1 MDHEN and CDR2 SYDVKM. V trimming: 3 bases; J trimming: 2 bases; junction bases outside the gene matches: 10. The CDR3 sequence: CASSLGNRGEPYEQYF. The CDR3 nucleotides are TGTGCCAGCAGTTTGGGGAACAGGGGCGAACCCTACGAGCAGTACTTC.

The CDR3 sequence: CASSLDYRGETQYF. In DNA, the CDR3 is TGTGCCAGCAGCCTCGACTACAGGGGAGAGACCCAGTACTTC. The chain links TRBV6-5 to TRBJ2-5; 7 bases line up with TRBD1. Germline CDR1 reads MNHEY; CDR2 reads SVGAGI. The CDR3 is made up of 14 amino acids. The J segment lost 4 bases and the V segment lost 6 bases, leaving 8 bases of the junction unmatched.

This CDR3 is CASAVSPYGYTF. The CDR3 nucleotides are TGTGCCAGCGCGGTGTCCCCCTATGGCTACACCTTC. V gene TRBV2 combines with J gene TRBJ1-2, with D hard to call. Germline V gives CDR1 SNHLY, CDR2 FYNNEI. There are 12 residues in the CDR3. Trimming left V 8 bases short and J 4 bases short, with 11 bases between.

This clone was found once. The chain employs TRBV5-1 and TRBJ1-1; D ambiguous. Trimming removed 4 bases at V and 0 bases at J, with 10 bases between. The CDR3 is 14 amino acids. Germline values: CDR1 SGHRS, CDR2 YFSETQ. CDR3 in DNA: TGCGCCAGCAGCCTGGCGCAGATGAACACTGAAGCTTTCTTT. Its protein product is CASSLAQMNTEAFF.

This clone was observed once. The chain is built from TRBV10-3 and TRBJ2-3; 12 bases fit TRBD2. The V segment lost 7 bases and the J segment 4 bases; nucleotides outside the gene matches: 15. The CDR3 is 18 amino acids. Germline V gene data show CDR1 as ENHRY and CDR2 as SYGVKD. CDR3 nucleotide sequence: TGTGCCATCACTCCCCGGGGCCTGACTAGCGGGGGCTCAGATACGCAGTATTTT. Its protein product is CAITPRGLTSGGSDTQYF.

The V call is TRBV10-3, the J call TRBJ2-7, with 8 bases identical to TRBD1. V was pared by 2 bases and J by 10 bases, with 10 bases of the junction left unmatched. The CDR3 covers 14 residues. Per germline, CDR1 ENHRY and CDR2 SYGVKD. The CDR3 coding sequence is TGTGCCATCAGTGAGGTGGGACAGGAGGATAGTCAGTACTTC. Encoded protein: CAISEVGQEDSQYF.

This chain links TRBV5-4 with TRBJ2-3; 7 bases agree with TRBD2. There are 15 residues in the CDR3. V lost 3 bases to trimming and J lost 0 bases; unmatched junction nucleotides: 4. Germline assignment: CDR1 SGHNT and CDR2 YYREEE (reference sequence). The CDR3 is CASSSSGASTDTQYF. The CDR3 DNA reads as TGTGCCAGCAGCTCCAGCGGGGCTAGCACAGATACGCAGTATTTT.